The entry below describes one T cell receptor (beta chain). The V segment lost 3 bases and the J segment 4 bases; nucleotides outside the gene matches: 4. The germline CDR1 and CDR2 sequences are SGHRS and YFSETQ. The CDR3 covers 16 residues. The data were obtained in a study of blood T cell repertoires in COVID-19. Study-level background: COVID-19 samples collected from the United States, Italy and Spain covered acute and convalescent phases. PBMCs, B-cell-depleted T cells, or T cells provided the cDNA or gDNA that made up the material.

Self-reported history from a screening survey and questionnaire set each donor's cohort. Each recovered donor of Cohort 3 presented with two negative PCRs, clearance, or symptom resolution. The table came from immunoSEQ multiplex PCR; TCRdb's copy has only in-frame clones and leaves some out. Among about 180,000 clones listed, roughly 85% were seen once. The chain uses TRBV5-1 and TRBJ2-3, with 14 bases aligning to TRBD2. This receptor was identified in a man aged 35-49 years who had recovered from COVID-19. Sequencing was carried out using PBMCs or T cells enriched from blood (not recorded which). The chain's CDR3 is CASSSGTSGSSDTQYF. DNA for the CDR3: TGCGCCAGCAGCTCCGGGACTAGCGGGAGCTCAGATACGCAGTATTTT. Full variable domain (missing parts from reference TRBV5-1 and TRBJ2-3): KAGVTQTPRYLIKTRGQQVTLSCSPISGHRSVSWYQQTPGQGLQFLFEYFSETQRNKGNFPGRFSGRQFSNSRSEMNVSTLELGDSALYLCASSSGTSGSSDTQYFGPGTRLTVL.